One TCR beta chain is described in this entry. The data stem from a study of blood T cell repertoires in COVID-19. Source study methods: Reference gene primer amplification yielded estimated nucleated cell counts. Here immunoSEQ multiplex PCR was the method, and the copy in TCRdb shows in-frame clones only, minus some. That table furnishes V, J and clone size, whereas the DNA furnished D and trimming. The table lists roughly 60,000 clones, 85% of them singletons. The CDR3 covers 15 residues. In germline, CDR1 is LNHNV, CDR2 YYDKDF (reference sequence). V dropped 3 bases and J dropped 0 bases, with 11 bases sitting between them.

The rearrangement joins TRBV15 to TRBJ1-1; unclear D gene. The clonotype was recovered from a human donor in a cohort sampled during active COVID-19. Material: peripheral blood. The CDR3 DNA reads TGTGCCACCAGCAGCCCTTGGGCCATGAACACTGAAGCTTTCTTT. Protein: CATSSPWAMNTEAFF.